These 5 T cell receptor beta chains share one sample of origin, sequenced in a study of response to subunit inactivated influenza vaccine. TCRdb re-called the RT-PCR reads through MiXCR, storing one row per CDR3 protein. This table holds approximately 700,000 distinct CDR3 sequences, about a sixth found once. The source was PBMCs from blood, collected roughly 13 days after vaccination. The receptors come from a middle-aged man who received an inactivated influenza vaccine.

This clonotype appeared many times. The chain carries TRBV5-5 and TRBJ1-2; TRBD1 aligns across 10 bases. The CDR3 length is 15 residues. Germline trimming cut 4 bases from V and 5 bases from J; bases unmatched to any gene: 8. Germline CDR1 SGHKS, CDR2 YYEKEE (reference sequence). This chain's CDR3 is CASSEPGQGRYGYTF. In DNA form, the CDR3 reads TGTGCCAGCAGCGAGCCGGGACAGGGGAGGTATGGCTACACCTTC.

V gene TRBV7-9 combines with J gene TRBJ1-2, with 8 bases fitting TRBD1. The CDR3 runs to 10 residues. V gave up 9 bases and J gave up 13 bases; unmatched junction bases: 7. Per the germline V gene, CDR1 is SEHNR and CDR2 is FQNEAQ (reference sequence). The CDR3 here is CASGTGRSTF. The CDR3 DNA reads TGTGCCAGTGGGACAGGACGGTCCACCTTC.

This clonotype has at least ten counts. V gene TRBV5-1 combines with J gene TRBJ2-5; D is ambiguous. This CDR3 comprises 16 residues. Per the germline V gene, CDR1 is SGHRS and CDR2 is YFSETQ. The V gene lost 0 bases and the J gene lost 2 bases, with 14 bases spanning the gap. The CDR3 sequence is CASSLARLGRQETQYF. The CDR3 DNA is TGCGCCAGCAGCTTGGCTCGGCTTGGGCGACAAGAGACCCAGTACTTC.

This clonotype was picked up a small number of times. The gene calls are TRBV20-1 and TRBJ1-2; D uncertain. V gave up 5 bases and J gave up 0 bases, with 13 bases separating them. This CDR3 is built from 14 residues. Germline values: CDR1 DFQATT, CDR2 SNEGSKA (reference sequence). The CDR3 reads CSASTLGPNYGYTF. For the CDR3, the DNA is TGCAGTGCTTCTACTTTGGGTCCTAACTATGGCTACACCTTC.

The table lists this clonotype with a few counts. The chain couples TRBV7-9 to TRBJ2-1; maybe TRBD2 (5 bases). Germline CDR1 and CDR2: SEHNR and FQNEAQ (reference sequence). V lost 5 bases and J lost 14, with 16 bases in between. This CDR3 comprises 12 residues. The chain's CDR3 is CASSRDRSSKFF. The CDR3 coding sequence is TGTGCCAGCAGCCGAGATCGGTCTAGCAAGTTCTTC. The full variable domain, in which reference TRBV7-9 and TRBJ2-1 provide the parts outside the CDR3, is DTGVSQNPRHKITKRGQNVTFRCDPISEHNRLYWYRQTLGQGPEFLTYFQNEAQLEKSRLLSDRFSAERPKGSFSTLEIQRTEQGDSAMYLCASSRDRSSKFFGPGTRLTVL.